This TCR beta chain was retrieved from a study of T cell repertoires in cytomegalovirus infection. The overall study: Newly reported HLA-C-restricted and thoroughly characterized HLA-B-restricted CMV epitopes were employed. A matching HLA type, together with CMV infection, was signaled by public TCR beta signatures. Findings and limits, study-wide: Adding up the frequency of public TCR beta families identified people who carried CMV plus the relevant HLA. Dominant in the ex vivo response were TCR beta clonotypes restricted by HLA-C and specific for CMV.

Via MiXCR, TCRdb re-called the reads, giving one row per CDR3 protein. This table has fewer than 1,000,000 distinct CDR3 sequences, approximately 31% appearing once. Notes on this clonotype: No antigen is known for it.

This CDR3 has 18 amino acids. V dropped 6 bases and J dropped 2 bases, with 20 bases sitting between them. The sample consisted of cultured CD8+ T cells from PBMCs, taken from culture after CMV antigen stimulation. This sequence originates from a human donor in good health (CMV status not recorded). Some clones in this sample may be carry-over from other donors' samples. The J gene is TRBJ1-6, the V gene TRBV12-3 or TRBV12-4; perhaps TRBD1 as D (6 bases). The CDR3 region is CASREGHRVGPYNSPLHF. The DNA for the CDR3 is TGTGCCAGCAGAGAGGGCCACAGGGTAGGACCCTATAATTCACCCCTCCACTTT.